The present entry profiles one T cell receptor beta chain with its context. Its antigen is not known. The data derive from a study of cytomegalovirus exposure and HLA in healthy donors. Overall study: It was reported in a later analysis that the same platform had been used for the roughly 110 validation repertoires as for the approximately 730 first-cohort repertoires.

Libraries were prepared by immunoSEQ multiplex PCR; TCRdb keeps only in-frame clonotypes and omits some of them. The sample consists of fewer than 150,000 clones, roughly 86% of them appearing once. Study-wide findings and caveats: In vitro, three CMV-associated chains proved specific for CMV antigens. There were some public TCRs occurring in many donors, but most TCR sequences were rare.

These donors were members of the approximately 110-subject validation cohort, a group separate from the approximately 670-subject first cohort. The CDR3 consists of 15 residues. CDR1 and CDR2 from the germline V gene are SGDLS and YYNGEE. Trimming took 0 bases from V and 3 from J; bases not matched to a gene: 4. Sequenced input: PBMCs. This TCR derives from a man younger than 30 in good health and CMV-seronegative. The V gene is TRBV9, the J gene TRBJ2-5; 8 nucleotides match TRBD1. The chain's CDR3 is CASSVGLDREETQYF. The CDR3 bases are TGTGCCAGCAGCGTAGGGCTGGACAGGGAAGAGACCCAGTACTTC.